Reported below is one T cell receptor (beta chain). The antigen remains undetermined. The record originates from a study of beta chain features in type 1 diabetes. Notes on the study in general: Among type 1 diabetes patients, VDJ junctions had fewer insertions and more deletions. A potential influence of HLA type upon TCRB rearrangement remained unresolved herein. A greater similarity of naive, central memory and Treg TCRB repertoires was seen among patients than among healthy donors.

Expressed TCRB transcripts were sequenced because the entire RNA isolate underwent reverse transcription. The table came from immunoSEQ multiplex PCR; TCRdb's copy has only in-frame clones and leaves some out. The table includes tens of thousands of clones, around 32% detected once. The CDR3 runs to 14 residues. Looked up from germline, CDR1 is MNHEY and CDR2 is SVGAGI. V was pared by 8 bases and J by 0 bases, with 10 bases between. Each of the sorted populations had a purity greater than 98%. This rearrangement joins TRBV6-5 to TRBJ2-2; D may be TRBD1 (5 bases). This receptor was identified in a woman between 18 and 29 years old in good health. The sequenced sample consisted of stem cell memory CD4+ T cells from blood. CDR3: CASRWTSNTGELFF. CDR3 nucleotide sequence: TGTGCCAGCCGATGGACATCGAACACCGGGGAGCTGTTTTTT.